The 20 T cell receptor beta chains given below trace back to one sample, sequenced in a study of response to subunit inactivated influenza vaccine. TCRdb re-called the RT-PCR reads through MiXCR, storing one row per CDR3 protein. This sample yields roughly 500,000 distinct CDR3 sequences, of which 20% to 25% are seen a single time; 2.5% to 3% belongs to the top ten. The sample was also reused in another study, on T cells expressing NK-cell markers. This second report adds: cDNA encoding TCR beta was synthesized via 5'RACE template switching incorporating UMIs.

The material was CD4+ T cells sorted from PBMCs, obtained about 11 days after vaccination. Every receptor here comes from a man aged 45-60 years who received an inactivated influenza vaccine.

This clonotype was detected many times. The chain uses TRBV29-1 and TRBJ2-1; TRBD2 matches 8 bases. Losses at the gene ends were 6 bases for V and 6 bases for J; bases not matched to a gene: 10. This CDR3 contains 14 residues. Germline lookup yields CDR1 SQVTM and CDR2 ANQGSEA. CDR3 DNA sequence: TGCAGCGTCGGTGGCGGTCTAGCGGGCAATGAGCAGTTCTTC. As protein: CSVGGGLAGNEQFF.

This clonotype has only one observation. This chain connects TRBV15 to TRBJ2-3, with TRBD1 matching over 10 bases. CDR1 and CDR2 from the germline V gene are LNHNV and YYDKDF (reference sequence). The CDR3 runs 16 residues. Trimming took 2 bases from V and 4 from J; bases not matched to a gene: 6. CDR3 in amino acids: CATSRRGQGLADTQYF. The CDR3 DNA follows: TGTGCCACCAGCAGACGGGGACAGGGGCTTGCAGATACGCAGTATTTT.

This clonotype was seen a handful of times. The rearrangement joins TRBV5-1 to TRBJ2-2; D is perhaps TRBD1 (6 bases). CDR3 length: 15 residues. The ends were cut back, 5 bases at V and 0 bases at J, with 11 bases in the middle. Germline V gene data show CDR1 as SGHRS and CDR2 as YFSETQ. The DNA for the CDR3 is TGCGCCAGCAGGCGACAGGTCTCGAACACCGGGGAGCTGTTTTTT. Its protein product is CASRRQVSNTGELFF. The entire variable domain, with the rest obtained from reference TRBV5-1 and TRBJ2-2, is as follows: KAGVTQTPRYLIKTRGQQVTLSCSPISGHRSVSWYQQTPGQGLQFLFEYFSETQRNKGNFPGRFSGRQFSNSRSEMNVSTLELGDSALYLCASRRQVSNTGELFFGEGSRLTVL.

The V gene is TRBV3-1, the J gene TRBJ2-7, with D perhaps matching TRBD1 (6 bases). V was trimmed by 2 bases and J by 5 bases, leaving 10 bases between them. This CDR3 is built from 13 residues. Germline CDR1 reads LGHDT; CDR2 reads YNNKEL (reference sequence). The CDR3 protein is CASSQSGAHEQYF. The CDR3 nucleotides are TGTGCCAGCAGCCAATCAGGGGCCCACGAGCAGTACTTC.

The rearrangement joins TRBV11-2 to TRBJ2-5; D may correspond to TRBD1 or TRBD2 (5 bases each). The CDR3 has 12 amino acids. V lost 5 bases, J lost 5 bases, and 9 bases lay in between. Germline V gives CDR1 SGHAT, CDR2 FQNNGV. CDR3 residues: CASSHEGETQYF. CDR3 nucleotide sequence: TGTGCCAGCAGCCATGAGGGGGAGACCCAGTACTTC.

V is TRBV29-1 and J is TRBJ1-3; D not certain. Germline CDR1 reads SQVTM; CDR2 reads ANQGSEA. Trimming removed 5 bases from V and 7 bases from J, with 9 bases in between. The CDR3 has 11 residues. As DNA, the CDR3 is TGCAGCGTTAGCGTGTCCAACACCATATATTTT. This codes for CSVSVSNTIYF.

This clonotype occurred once. This chain connects TRBV5-1 to TRBJ2-2; perhaps TRBD1 as D (5 bases). Germline values: CDR1 SGHRS, CDR2 YFSETQ. V shed 2 bases and J shed 6 bases, with 11 bases lying between them. The CDR3 length is 14 residues. The CDR3 region has the DNA TGCGCCAGCAGCTTTCAGGGTTCCGCCGGGGAGCTGTTTTTT. Translated, it gives CASSFQGSAGELFF.

The rearrangement uses TRBV29-1 and TRBJ1-1, with 7 bases lining up with TRBD1. The CDR3 runs to 12 residues. Looked up from germline, CDR1 is SQVTM and CDR2 is ANQGSEA. The V segment lost 8 bases and the J segment 1 base; nucleotides outside the gene matches: 4. The DNA of the CDR3 is TGCAGCTACCGGACAGGGAACACTGAAGCTTTCTTT. Its protein product is CSYRTGNTEAFF.

V and J are TRBV5-6 and TRBJ2-7; weak D call: TRBD2 (6 bases). The CDR3 spans 16 residues. Trimming stripped 0 bases from V and 4 bases from J, with 17 bases between. The germline CDR1 and CDR2 sequences are SGHDT and YYEEEE. CDR3 sequence: CASSLARGLTRYEQYF. The CDR3 nucleotides read TGTGCCAGCAGCTTGGCCCGGGGACTTACGCGGTACGAGCAGTACTTC.

This sequence joins TRBV20-1 and TRBJ1-1; D gene uncertain. This CDR3 contains 10 residues. Trimming took off 0 bases at V and 11 bases at J, with 7 bases between the two ends. Germline V gene lookup returns CDR1 DFQATT and CDR2 SNEGSKA (reference sequence). CDR3 bases: TGCAGTGCTAGAGAACGGAGGGCTTTCTTT. Residues: CSARERRAFF.

This rearrangement joins TRBV7-8 to TRBJ2-2; TRBD2 matches 8 bases. This CDR3 comprises 16 residues. V shed 1 base, J shed 4 bases, and the junction held 5 bases outside the gene matches. The V gene's germline CDR1 is SGHVS and CDR2 FQNEAQ. The CDR3 region is CASSLDAGGSTGELFF. CDR3 nucleotides: TGTGCCAGCAGCTTAGACGCGGGGGGCTCCACCGGGGAGCTGTTTTTT.

The chain couples TRBV29-1 to TRBJ2-7, with 7 bases matching TRBD1. The CDR3 runs 14 residues. CDR1 SQVTM and CDR2 ANQGSEA come from the germline V gene. V shed 8 bases, J shed 1 base, and the junction held 11 bases outside the gene matches. The DNA of the CDR3 is TGCAGCCCCGGCGCATCGACAGGGTCCTACGAGCAGTACTTC. It specifies CSPGASTGSYEQYF.

The rearrangement uses TRBV2 and TRBJ2-3, with 10 bases identical to TRBD2. V lost 6 bases to trimming and J lost 2 bases; unmatched junction nucleotides: 8. The length of the CDR3 is 16 residues. Per the germline V gene, CDR1 is SNHLY and CDR2 is FYNNEI. For the CDR3, the DNA is TGTGCCAGCAGCGAACTAGCGGGGCCCCCCACAGATACGCAGTATTTT. This translates into CASSELAGPPTDTQYF.

This chain links TRBV4-1 with TRBJ2-5; the match to TRBD1 covers 8 bases. The V and J ends lost 0 bases and 4 bases, in that order; junction bases with no gene match: 1. The CDR3 covers 14 residues. The germline V gene has CDR1 MGHRA and CDR2 YSYEKL. The CDR3 coding sequence is TGCGCCAGCAGCCAAGAGGACAGGGCAGAGACCCAGTACTTC. Protein: CASSQEDRAETQYF.

This clonotype has only a few counts. The chain uses TRBV7-2 and TRBJ2-5; the match to TRBD1 covers 10 bases. The CDR3 is 15 amino acids. CDR1 is SGHTA, CDR2 FQGNSA, per germline. Trimming at V came to 5 bases and at J to 2 bases, leaving 5 bases not matched to a gene. The CDR3 here is CASSPGQGKQETQYF. In DNA form, the CDR3 reads TGTGCCAGCAGCCCGGGACAGGGGAAACAAGAGACCCAGTACTTC.

The chain employs TRBV4-1 and TRBJ1-2; 9 nucleotides line up with TRBD1. V lost 0 bases, J lost 2 bases, and 1 base stayed unmatched. The V gene's germline CDR1 is MGHRA and CDR2 YSYEKL. The length of the CDR3 is 15 residues. CDR3 protein: CASSQDGQGNYGYTF. The CDR3 DNA follows: TGCGCCAGCAGCCAAGATGGACAGGGGAACTATGGCTACACCTTC.

This clonotype has just a few counts. The V and J genes are TRBV5-6 and TRBJ2-7; possibly TRBD1 or TRBD2 for D (5 bases each). This CDR3 has 19 amino acids. Trimming pared 4 bases from V and 1 base from J, leaving 27 bases between. Per the germline V gene, CDR1 is SGHDT and CDR2 is YYEEEE. The CDR3 loop reads CASSLGYLQTRDESYEQYF. The CDR3 region has the DNA TGTGCCAGCAGCCTAGGATATCTACAAACCCGGGACGAGTCCTACGAGCAGTACTTC.

The table lists this clonotype with a few counts. The J gene is TRBJ2-2, the V gene TRBV2, with 7 bases matching TRBD1. The CDR3 has 14 residues. The V and J ends lost 2 bases and 6 bases, in that order; junction bases with no gene match: 3. Germline V gene data show CDR1 as SNHLY and CDR2 as FYNNEI. The CDR3: CASSELRGPGELFF. The CDR3 DNA is TGTGCCAGCAGTGAACTGAGGGGGCCCGGGGAGCTGTTTTTT. The whole variable domain, remainder taken from reference TRBV2 and TRBJ2-2, is EPEVTQTPSHQVTQMGQEVILRCVPISNHLYFYWYRQILGQKVEFLVSFYNNEISEKSEIFDDQFSVERPDGSNFTLKIRSTKLEDSAMYFCASSELRGPGELFFGEGSRLTVL.

The chain recombines TRBV5-1 with TRBJ2-7, with D perhaps matching TRBD1 (5 bases). V dropped 3 bases and J dropped 3 bases, with 10 bases sitting between them. This CDR3 comprises 13 residues. Per the germline V gene, CDR1 is SGHRS and CDR2 is YFSETQ. Written as DNA, the CDR3 is TGCGCCAGCAGCTCCCTAACAGGCTACGAGCAGTACTTC. Amino acid sequence: CASSSLTGYEQYF.

Only a few counts were recorded for this clonotype. This sequence joins TRBV11-2 and TRBJ1-1; 7 nucleotides line up with TRBD1. The CDR3 runs to 20 residues. J gave up 0 bases and V 2 bases, and 18 bases lay outside the gene matches. Per germline, CDR1 SGHAT and CDR2 FQNNGV. The CDR3 bases are TGTGCCAGCAGCTTAATTTCACGGTCGACAGGGCTTTTAATGAACACTGAAGCTTTCTTT. It is translated as CASSLISRSTGLLMNTEAFF.